The next 19 T cell receptor beta chains were all read from a single sample in a study of T cell changes during pregnancy in multiple sclerosis. Profiling relied on immunoSEQ multiplex PCR, and the TCRdb table lists in-frame clones only, not all of them. The sample contains 85,000 to 100,000 clones, approximately 93% of which appear only once. The sample here was peripheral blood, taken after pregnancy. Every receptor here comes from a female donor with multiple sclerosis, enrolled in a pregnancy study.

The V call is TRBV7-6, the J call TRBJ2-1; TRBD1 aligns across 8 bases. Trimming removed 6 bases from V and 0 bases from J; junction bases left unmatched: 10. This CDR3 spans 17 amino acids. Germline CDR1 SGHVS, CDR2 FNYEAQ. The CDR3 DNA follows: TGTGCCAGCAGTCCTCCAGGGGGCCTAAACTCCTACAATGAGCAGTTCTTC. Residues: CASSPPGGLNSYNEQFF.

This rearrangement joins TRBV27 to TRBJ1-5; 7 nucleotides line up with TRBD1. The CDR3 has 14 residues. V was pared by 6 bases and J by 5 bases, with 7 bases of the junction left unmatched. Germline V gives CDR1 MNHEY, CDR2 SMNVEV (reference sequence). The CDR3, as DNA: TGTGCCAGCAGACGCTACGGGACAGATCAGCCCCAGCATTTT. Its translation is CASRRYGTDQPQHF.

The chain couples TRBV12-2 to TRBJ2-5; the table calls TRBD2, which could not be checked here. TRBV12-2 is a recognized pseudogene. The CDR3 covers 18 residues. The CDR3 DNA sequence: TGTGCAAGTCGCTTAAGGAGGCTCCAGCGGGGATTCCAAGAGACCCAGTACTTC. It is translated as CASRLRRLQRGFQETQYF.

The V and J genes are TRBV6-1 and TRBJ2-1, with 8 bases that match TRBD2. V lost 3 bases, J lost 4 bases, and 5 bases stayed unmatched. From germline, CDR1 is MNHNS and CDR2 SASEGT. The CDR3 contains 15 residues. The CDR3 DNA sequence: TGTGCCAGCAGTGACATAGCGGGACCTTACAATGAGCAGTTCTTC. Encoded protein: CASSDIAGPYNEQFF.

The chain has TRBV27 and TRBJ1-1, with no clear D. CDR1 is MNHEY and CDR2 is SMNVEV in the germline V gene (reference sequence). The CDR3 consists of 14 residues. Trimming stripped 2 bases from V and 0 bases from J, with 7 bases between. The CDR3 spells CASSLTRLNTEAFF. The CDR3 DNA sequence: TGTGCCAGCAGTTTAACTCGTTTGAACACTGAAGCTTTCTTT.

CDR3 sequence reads: CASSYNDYNEKLFF. The CDR3 bases are TGTGCCAGCAGTTACAACGACTATAATGAAAAACTGTTTTTT. The rearrangement uses TRBV6-5 and TRBJ1-4; D remains ambiguous. The CDR3 covers 14 residues. The germline CDR1 and CDR2 sequences are MNHEY and SVGAGI. V shed 2 bases and J shed 4 bases, with 8 bases lying between them.

The chain has TRBV11-2 and TRBJ2-1, with TRBD2 matching 12 bases. The CDR3 loop spans 18 amino acids. The junction had 16 bases not matched to a gene; V was cut back by 5 bases and J by 8 bases. Germline V CDR1 and CDR2: SGHAT, FQNNGV. The CDR3 sequence: CASSAELPGTSGWDEQFF. The CDR3 DNA reads TGTGCCAGCAGCGCCGAATTACCCGGGACTAGCGGGTGGGATGAGCAGTTCTTC.

This chain joins TRBV19 and TRBJ1-4, with 7 bases lining up with TRBD1. Trimming took 1 base from V and 4 from J; bases not matched to a gene: 6. Germline values: CDR1 LNHDA, CDR2 SQIVND (reference sequence). The CDR3 has 16 residues. CDR3 bases: TGTGCCAGTAGTATAGGCAGGGGGTACGATAATGAAAAACTGTTTTTT. Translation: CASSIGRGYDNEKLFF.

The genes are TRBV6-1 and TRBJ1-5; 7 bases are shared with TRBD1. This CDR3 is 14 amino acids long. Trimming at V came to 3 bases and at J to 6 bases, leaving 5 bases not matched to a gene. The germline V gene has CDR1 MNHNS and CDR2 SASEGT. The CDR3 DNA is TGTGCCAGCAGTGATAACAGGGGACGTCAGCCCCAGCATTTT. It yields the protein CASSDNRGRQPQHF.

The chain carries TRBV7-9 and TRBJ1-2, with D unresolved. Germline V gene data show CDR1 as SEHNR and CDR2 as FQNEAQ (reference sequence). V was trimmed by 3 bases and J by 3 bases, leaving 5 bases between them. This CDR3 region has 12 residues. CDR3 nucleotides: TGTGCCAGCAGCTTGAGTTACTATGGCTACACCTTC. This codes for CASSLSYYGYTF.

The V call is TRBV2, the J call TRBJ1-2; a weak D match, TRBD1 (6 bases). CDR1 and CDR2 from the germline V gene are SNHLY and FYNNEI. The CDR3 covers 12 residues. Trimming cost V 8 bases and J 5 bases, with 12 bases left between them. Here the CDR3 reads CASVHRVYGYTF. In DNA form, the CDR3 reads TGTGCCAGCGTCCACAGGGTGTATGGCTACACCTTC. Combining the CDR3 with reference TRBV2 and TRBJ1-2 gives the whole variable domain EPEVTQTPSHQVTQMGQEVILRCVPISNHLYFYWYRQILGQKVEFLVSFYNNEISEKSEIFDDQFSVERPDGSNFTLKIRSTKLEDSAMYFCASVHRVYGYTFGSGTRLTVV.

As to this clone: Additional DNA sequences in this sample encode the identical CDR3. This chain joins TRBV4-1 and TRBJ2-7; 10 positions match TRBD1. The CDR3 extends over 15 amino acids. After removal of 1 base from V and 4 bases from J, the junction contained 4 bases not matched to a gene. CDR1 is MGHRA, CDR2 YSYEKL, per germline. The DNA for the CDR3 is TGCGCCAGCAGCCAAGGCGGACAGGGGGGGTACGAGCAGTACTTC. Protein product: CASSQGGQGGYEQYF.

J is TRBJ1-1 and V is TRBV6-5; D is perhaps TRBD1 (5 bases). The CDR3 is 13 amino acids. Trimming left V 5 bases short and J 1 base short, with 8 bases between. Germline values: CDR1 MNHEY, CDR2 SVGAGI. CDR3 region: CASSLTGNTEAFF. The CDR3 DNA follows: TGTGCCAGCAGTCTTACAGGGAACACTGAAGCTTTCTTT.

This chain links TRBV5-5 with TRBJ1-1; D call uncertain. This CDR3 comprises 14 residues. V was shortened by 0 bases and J by 4 bases, with 10 bases between the two germline ends. Germline V gene sequence: CDR1 SGHKS, CDR2 YYEKEE (reference sequence). CDR3 loop: CASSLGREFTEAFF. The CDR3 nucleotides are TGTGCCAGCAGCTTGGGTCGGGAGTTCACTGAAGCTTTCTTT.

The chain combines TRBV5-6 with TRBJ2-1, with 7 nucleotides matching TRBD2. Germline V gene lookup returns CDR1 SGHDT and CDR2 YYEEEE. V was clipped by 3 bases and J by 5 bases; unmatched bases: 11. The length of the CDR3 is 16 residues. For the CDR3, the DNA is TGTGCCAGCAGCTCCCTCCTGGGAGGGCTCCACAATGAGCAGTTCTTC. Encoded protein: CASSSLLGGLHNEQFF. Variable domain in full (rest from reference TRBV5-6 and TRBJ2-1): DAGVTQSPTHLIKTRGQQVTLRCSPKSGHDTVSWYQQALGQGPQFIFQYYEEEERQRGNFPDRFSGHQFPNYSSELNVNALLLGDSALYLCASSSLLGGLHNEQFFGPGTRLTVL.

This clone has a single count. The rearrangement uses TRBV2 and TRBJ2-7, with TRBD2 identical over 8 bases. The V gene end was trimmed by 3 bases and the J gene end by 3 bases; junction bases not matched to a gene: 1. The CDR3 has 13 residues. The germline gives CDR1 SNHLY, CDR2 FYNNEI. The CDR3 bases are TGTGCCAGCAGTGACGGGAGGGGCTACGAGCAGTACTTC. Translation: CASSDGRGYEQYF.

The J gene is TRBJ2-2, the V gene TRBV11-3; D may be TRBD2 (5 bases). V gave up 1 base and J gave up 7 bases, with 10 bases separating them. The germline CDR1 and CDR2 sequences are SGHNT and YENEEA. The CDR3 is 14 residues long. For the CDR3, the DNA is TGTGCCAGCAGCTTAGTCCGCGGGTACGGGGAGCTGTTTTTT. Protein sequence: CASSLVRGYGELFF.

This chain uses TRBV29-1 with TRBJ2-1, with D possibly being TRBD2 (6 bases). V was trimmed by 3 bases and J by 4 bases, leaving 13 bases between them. This CDR3 is built from 14 residues. Germline CDR1 reads SQVTM; CDR2 reads ANQGSEA. In nucleotides, the CDR3 is TGCAGCGTTGATTTTAGCGGACTTTACAATGAGCAGTTCTTC. Translated, it gives CSVDFSGLYNEQFF.

The chain couples TRBV2 to TRBJ2-7, with a tentative D call TRBD2 (5 bases). The CDR3 is made up of 13 amino acids. V was shortened by 7 bases and J by 2 bases, with 12 bases between the two germline ends. Looked up from germline, CDR1 is SNHLY and CDR2 is FYNNEI. The CDR3 reads CASTGGSTYEQYF. CDR3 in DNA: TGTGCCAGCACAGGCGGGTCCACCTACGAGCAGTACTTC.